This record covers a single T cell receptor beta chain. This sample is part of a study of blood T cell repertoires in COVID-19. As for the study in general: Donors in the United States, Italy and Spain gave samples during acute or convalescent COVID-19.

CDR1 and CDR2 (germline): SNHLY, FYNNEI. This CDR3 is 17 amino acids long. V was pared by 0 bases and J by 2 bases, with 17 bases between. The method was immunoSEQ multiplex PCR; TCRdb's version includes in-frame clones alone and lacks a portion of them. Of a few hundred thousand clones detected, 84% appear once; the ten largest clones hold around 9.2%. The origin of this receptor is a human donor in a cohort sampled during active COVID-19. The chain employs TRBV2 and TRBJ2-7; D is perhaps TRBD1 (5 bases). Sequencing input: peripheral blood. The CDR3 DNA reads TGTGCCAGCAGTGAAGCGAAATACAGGAACGCTGCCTACGAGCAGTACTTC. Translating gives CASSEAKYRNAAYEQYF.